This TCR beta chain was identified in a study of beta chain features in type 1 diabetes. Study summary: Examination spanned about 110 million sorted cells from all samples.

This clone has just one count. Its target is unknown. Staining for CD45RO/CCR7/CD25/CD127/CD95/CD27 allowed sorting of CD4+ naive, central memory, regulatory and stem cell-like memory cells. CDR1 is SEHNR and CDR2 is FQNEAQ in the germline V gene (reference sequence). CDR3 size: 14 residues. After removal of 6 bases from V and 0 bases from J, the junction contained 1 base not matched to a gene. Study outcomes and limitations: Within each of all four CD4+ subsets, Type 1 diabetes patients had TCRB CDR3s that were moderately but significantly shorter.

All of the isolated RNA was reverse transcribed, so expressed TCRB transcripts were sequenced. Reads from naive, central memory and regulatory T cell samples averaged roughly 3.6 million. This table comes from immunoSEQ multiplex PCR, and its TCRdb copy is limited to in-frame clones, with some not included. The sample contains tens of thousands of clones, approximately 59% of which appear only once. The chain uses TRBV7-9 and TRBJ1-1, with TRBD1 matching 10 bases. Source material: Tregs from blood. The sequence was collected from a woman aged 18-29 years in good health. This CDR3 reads CASRGQGLNTEAFF. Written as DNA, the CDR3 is TGTGCCAGCAGGGGACAGGGGCTGAACACTGAAGCTTTCTTT.